These 28 T cell receptor beta chains share one sample of origin, sequenced in a study of OX40 agonist ivuxolimab in advanced cancers. Repertoires were generated with immunoSEQ multiplex PCR, while TCRdb's copy carries only in-frame clones and drops some. Of about 63,000 clones listed, 81% were seen once; the top ten hold roughly 1%. The sample consisted of CD4+ or CD8+ T cells sorted from blood, taken in a trial of the OX40 agonist ivuxolimab. The receptors here all came from an adult with an advanced solid tumor such as melanoma, head and neck, liver or kidney cancer.

The rearrangement uses TRBV4-3 and TRBJ2-3; 11 nucleotides agree with TRBD2. The CDR3 has 16 amino acids. Germline V lookup: CDR1 LGHNA, CDR2 YSLEER. Losses at the gene ends were 2 bases for V and 7 bases for J; bases not matched to a gene: 8. CDR3 DNA: TGCGCCAGCAGCCAATCGGGACTAGCGGCTGGGAATACGCAGTATTTT. It is translated as CASSQSGLAAGNTQYF.

The chain is built from TRBV11-1 and TRBJ2-3; perhaps TRBD1 as D (6 bases). V lost 8 bases and J 0 bases, leaving 24 bases between the germline ends. CDR3 length: 18 amino acids. Germline CDR1 is SGHAT and CDR2 is FQDESV (reference sequence). In DNA form, the CDR3 reads TGTGCCAGCCGCTCGAGGTGGGGGCCGGGTGCTAGCACAGATACGCAGTATTTT. Amino acids: CASRSRWGPGASTDTQYF.

The chain is built from TRBV4-1 and TRBJ2-5, with D perhaps matching TRBD2 (6 bases). The V end lost 8 bases, the J end lost 5 bases, and 9 bases lay between the germline ends. The germline CDR1 and CDR2 sequences are MGHRA and YSYEKL. The CDR3 extends over 11 amino acids. The CDR3 protein is CASRLGETQYF. CDR3 nucleotide sequence: TGCGCCAGCCGACTAGGGGAGACCCAGTACTTC.

This clone has a single count. This chain uses TRBV30 with TRBJ2-7, with 7 nucleotides matching TRBD1. V shed 3 bases, J shed 5 bases, and the junction held 7 bases outside the gene matches. Germline assignment: CDR1 GTSNPN and CDR2 SVGIG (reference sequence). The CDR3 is 13 residues long. The CDR3 is CAWRRTGIDEQYF. CDR3 DNA: TGTGCCTGGAGAAGGACAGGTATCGACGAGCAGTACTTC.

This clone was counted a few times. V usage is TRBV19 and J usage is TRBJ1-1; D is perhaps TRBD1 (6 bases). This CDR3 is built from 13 residues. V lost 5 bases and J 5 bases, leaving 12 bases between the germline ends. Germline CDR1 reads LNHDA; CDR2 reads SQIVND (reference sequence). The CDR3 nucleotides read TGTGCCAGTAGTGTCGACAGGAGTACTGAAGCTTTCTTT. Translating gives CASSVDRSTEAFF.

This sequence joins TRBV6-4 and TRBJ1-2; 10 positions agree with TRBD1. The CDR3 covers 14 residues. CDR1 is MRHNA, CDR2 SNTAGT, per germline. V shed 0 bases and J 13 bases; nucleotides not matched to a gene: 8. CDR3 in amino acids: CASSDSRQGATLTF. The CDR3 DNA reads TGTGCCAGCAGTGACTCAAGACAGGGGGCGACCCTCACCTTC.

V gene TRBV7-9 combines with J gene TRBJ1-6, with D maybe TRBD1 (5 bases). Germline-derived CDR1 and CDR2 are SEHNR and FQNEAQ (reference sequence). The CDR3 is made up of 13 amino acids. Trimming took 3 bases from V and 13 from J, leaving 13 bases between them. DNA for the CDR3: TGTGCCAGCAGCTTGGATGCAGGGCCGCCCCTCCACTTT. It specifies CASSLDAGPPLHF.

The chain joins TRBV5-6 to TRBJ2-1, with 14 nucleotides matching TRBD2. Trimming removed 4 bases from V and 3 bases from J; junction bases left unmatched: 6. The CDR3 runs 17 residues. In germline, CDR1 is SGHDT, CDR2 YYEEEE. The CDR3, as DNA: TGTGCCAGCAGCGAAACGGGACTAGCGGGGGACTACAATGAGCAGTTCTTC. Translation: CASSETGLAGDYNEQFF.

The chain combines TRBV10-2 with TRBJ2-7; 8 nucleotides align to TRBD1. This CDR3 comprises 13 residues. V shed 2 bases, J shed 6 bases, and the junction held 3 bases outside the gene matches. The germline gives CDR1 WSHSY, CDR2 SAAADI. The CDR3 sequence is CASSETGGSEQYF. CDR3 nucleotides: TGCGCCAGCAGTGAGACAGGGGGAAGCGAGCAGTACTTC.

This chain connects TRBV7-8 to TRBJ1-3, with D possibly matching TRBD1 (5 bases). From germline, CDR1 is SGHVS and CDR2 FQNEAQ. The CDR3 is 18 amino acids. V was cut by 2 bases and J by 3 bases, with 20 bases left in between. The chain's CDR3 is CASSLSPFWQGDGNTIYF. CDR3 in DNA: TGTGCCAGCAGCTTAAGTCCCTTCTGGCAGGGTGATGGAAACACCATATATTTT.

The J gene is TRBJ2-3, the V gene TRBV18, with TRBD1 matching over 10 bases. CDR3 length equals 15 residues. CDR1 KGHSH and CDR2 LQKENI come from the germline V gene. V lost 3 bases to trimming and J lost 4 bases; unmatched junction nucleotides: 4. The DNA for the CDR3 is TGTGCCAGCTCACCGGGACAGGGGATCCCAGATACGCAGTATTTT. It is translated as CASSPGQGIPDTQYF.

The chain is built from TRBV7-8 and TRBJ2-7; D uncertain. The CDR3 runs to 12 residues. From germline, CDR1 is SGHVS and CDR2 FQNEAQ. V dropped 1 base and J dropped 6 bases, with 7 bases sitting between them. The CDR3 sequence is CASSLGHLEQYF. CDR3 nucleotide sequence: TGTGCCAGCAGCTTAGGGCATCTCGAGCAGTACTTC.

In regard to this clone: The same CDR3 is also encoded by other DNA sequences in this sample. The chain combines TRBV19 with TRBJ1-1; possibly TRBD1 for D (5 bases). The CDR3 loop spans 14 amino acids. Germline lookup yields CDR1 LNHDA and CDR2 SQIVND (reference sequence). Trimming stripped 3 bases from V and 0 bases from J, with 8 bases between. CDR3 protein: CASSIEGLNTEAFF. The CDR3, as DNA: TGTGCCAGTAGTATTGAGGGGTTGAACACTGAAGCTTTCTTT.

The chain links TRBV10-3 to TRBJ2-7; 7 bases are a match to TRBD1. The CDR3 has 15 residues. The germline gives CDR1 ENHRY, CDR2 SYGVKD. The V segment lost 7 bases and the J segment 0 bases; nucleotides outside the gene matches: 9. The CDR3 DNA reads as TGTGCCATCACCTTAGGACAGGTTAGCTCCTACGAGCAGTACTTC. Its protein is CAITLGQVSSYEQYF.

This clone was counted only a few times. The chain employs TRBV7-2 and TRBJ2-4, with D uncertain. Germline values: CDR1 SGHTA, CDR2 FQGNSA. This CDR3 region has 13 residues. V lost 4 bases to trimming and J lost 7 bases, with 11 bases between them. The CDR3 protein is CASSYMTPNIQYF. CDR3 nucleotide sequence: TGTGCCAGCAGCTACATGACTCCGAACATTCAGTACTTC. The full variable domain, with the rest looked up from reference TRBV7-2 and TRBJ2-4, is GAGVSQSPSNKVTEKGKDVELRCDPISGHTALYWYRQSLGQGLEFLIYFQGNSAPDKSGLPSDRFSAERTGGSVSTLTIQRTQQEDSAVYLCASSYMTPNIQYFGAGTRLSVL.

Written as DNA, the CDR3 is TGCGCCAGCAGCCCTGGCGCCGGGGTGGGCCAAGAGACCCAGTACTTC. Translation gives CASSPGAGVGQETQYF. The V gene is TRBV5-1, the J gene TRBJ2-5; possible D gene TRBD2, 5 bases. The CDR3 is 16 residues long. V lost 4 bases to trimming and J lost 1 base, with 17 bases between them. Germline V lookup: CDR1 SGHRS, CDR2 YFSETQ.

The chain recombines TRBV2 with TRBJ2-5; 13 positions match TRBD2. The CDR3 totals 17 residues. V lost 6 bases, J lost 0 bases, and 7 bases stayed unmatched. CDR1 SNHLY and CDR2 FYNNEI come from the germline V gene. CDR3: CASRRGLAGANQETQYF. DNA for the CDR3: TGTGCCAGCAGAAGAGGACTAGCGGGGGCAAACCAAGAGACCCAGTACTTC.

This rearrangement joins TRBV10-3 to TRBJ2-5; 8 nucleotides line up with TRBD1. This CDR3 has 14 amino acids. CDR1 is ENHRY, CDR2 SYGVKD, per germline. V was pared by 4 bases and J by 4 bases, with 5 bases of the junction left unmatched. DNA of the CDR3: TGTGCCATCAGTGGGACAGGGATTTCAGAGACCCAGTACTTC. Its translation: CAISGTGISETQYF.

The chain couples TRBV30 to TRBJ1-5; no clear D. The CDR3 loop spans 12 amino acids. Germline CDR1 reads GTSNPN; CDR2 reads SVGIG (reference sequence). Trimming took off 2 bases at V and 2 bases at J, with 4 bases between the two ends. The CDR3, as DNA: TGTGCCTGGAGTCGGGGCAATCAGCCCCAGCATTTT. Protein product: CAWSRGNQPQHF.

This clone appeared a single time. The chain carries TRBV15 and TRBJ1-1, with D perhaps TRBD1 (5 bases). This CDR3 comprises 16 residues. V shed 4 bases and J shed 7 bases, with 22 bases lying between them. Germline CDR1 LNHNV, CDR2 YYDKDF (reference sequence). The CDR3 protein is CATSKDTIDSQDEAFF. DNA of the CDR3: TGTGCCACCAGCAAAGACACCATAGACAGCCAAGATGAAGCTTTCTTT.

This clone was recorded a few times. The chain couples TRBV7-6 to TRBJ2-7; D is ambiguous. Germline CDR1 SGHVS, CDR2 FNYEAQ. The V end lost 5 bases, the J end lost 0 bases, and 11 bases lay between the germline ends. The CDR3 sequence is 14 residues long. In DNA, the CDR3 is TGTGCCAGCAGCCGTGGGTGGGGCTCCTACGAGCAGTACTTC. It codes for CASSRGWGSYEQYF.

This chain connects TRBV5-1 to TRBJ2-7, with 9 bases fitting TRBD1. The CDR3 extends over 13 amino acids. The J segment lost 5 bases and the V segment lost 4 bases, leaving 4 bases of the junction unmatched. CDR1 and CDR2 from the germline V gene are SGHRS and YFSETQ. This CDR3 is CASSRDRVDEQYF. In nucleotides, the CDR3 is TGCGCCAGCAGCCGGGACAGGGTGGACGAGCAGTACTTC.

This clone was recorded once. V is TRBV2 and J is TRBJ1-1; possibly TRBD1 for D (6 bases). The CDR3 has 13 amino acids. With 6 bases removed from V and 4 bases from J, the gap between germline ends came to 12 bases. CDR1 SNHLY and CDR2 FYNNEI come from the germline V gene. CDR3 loop: CASSLGGRTEAFF. DNA of the CDR3: TGTGCCAGCAGCCTCGGGGGCCGCACTGAAGCTTTCTTT.

The genes are TRBV10-3 and TRBJ1-3, with a weak D call TRBD1 (6 bases). Trimming left V 9 bases short and J 3 bases short, with 12 bases between. Per the germline V gene, CDR1 is ENHRY and CDR2 is SYGVKD. The length of the CDR3 is 13 residues. CDR3 amino acids: CAIRQDLGNTIYF. CDR3 bases: TGTGCCATTAGACAGGACCTTGGAAACACCATATATTTT.

The V gene is TRBV7-2, the J gene TRBJ2-7; D is uncertain. The V end was cut by 5 bases, the J end by 2 bases, with 10 bases between. This CDR3 region has 13 residues. Per germline, CDR1 SGHTA and CDR2 FQGNSA. CDR3 coding DNA: TGTGCCAGCAGCCCCTACGGCCCCTACGAGCAGTACTTC. It translates to CASSPYGPYEQYF.

This chain connects TRBV7-2 to TRBJ2-2; perhaps TRBD1 as D (5 bases). The CDR3 is 13 residues long. V was shortened by 3 bases and J by 5 bases, with 7 bases between the two germline ends. CDR1 SGHTA and CDR2 FQGNSA come from the germline V gene. CDR3 sequence: CASSFRETGELFF. CDR3 sequence (DNA): TGTGCCAGCAGCTTCAGGGAAACCGGGGAGCTGTTTTTT. Variable domain in full (rest from reference TRBV7-2 and TRBJ2-2): GAGVSQSPSNKVTEKGKDVELRCDPISGHTALYWYRQSLGQGLEFLIYFQGNSAPDKSGLPSDRFSAERTGGSVSTLTIQRTQQEDSAVYLCASSFRETGELFFGEGSRLTVL.

This clone has just a few counts. The V gene is TRBV19, the J gene TRBJ2-4; D might be TRBD1 (5 bases). The germline CDR1 and CDR2 sequences are LNHDA and SQIVND (reference sequence). This CDR3 is 16 amino acids long. V lost 5 bases, J lost 1 base, and 15 bases lay in between. CDR3 nucleotide sequence: TGTGCCAGTAGTGTATATACAGGTAGCGCCAAAAACATTCAGTACTTC. Its translation: CASSVYTGSAKNIQYF.

J is TRBJ2-3 and V is TRBV6-1; D is perhaps TRBD2 (6 bases). The CDR3 runs 12 residues. Deletions cut 3 bases from V and 9 bases from J, with 10 bases between. Germline CDR1 and CDR2: MNHNS and SASEGT. The CDR3: CASSDGGLTQYF. CDR3 sequence (DNA): TGTGCCAGCAGTGACGGGGGACTCACGCAGTATTTT.